The 20 T cell receptor beta chains below all came from one sample that was sequenced in a study of human thymus T cells (dated by TCRdb to the early 2020s). Libraries were constructed by the immunoSEQ multiplex PCR assay. The table was pulled from immuneACCESS by TCRdb, which kept in-frame rearrangements only. Such tables lose some clones; where checked, under half of the loss comes from unresolved V genes, and the rest has no known cause. In this sample the table shows some 130,000 clones, more than 90% of which occur a single time. The ten largest clones add up to around 0.025% of the sample. Thymus tissue was obtained as surgical resects removed during corrective cardiac surgery. The specimen was thymus tissue. These receptors were obtained from a boy under two years old with a congenital heart defect but otherwise immunologically healthy.

Concerning this clone itself: Germline is not matched at one junction end, which may reflect a read error. The chain carries TRBV28 and TRBJ1-1; tentatively, D is TRBD1 (5 bases). CDR1 and CDR2 (germline): MDHEN, SYDVKM. This CDR3 comprises 17 residues. The CDR3 here is CASHRDFHMAGDTEAFF. Here the CDR3 DNA reads TGTGCCAGCCACCGGGACTTTCATATGGCGGGCGACACTGAAGCCTTCTTT. The variable domain in full, completed from reference TRBV28 and TRBJ1-1, reads DVKVTQSSRYLVKRTGEKVFLECVQDMDHENMFWYRQDPGLGLRLIYFSYDVKMKEKGDIPEGYSVSREKKERFSLILESASTNQTSMYLCASHRDFHMAGDTEAFFGQGTRLTVV.

V is TRBV25-1 and J is TRBJ2-5, with TRBD1 identical over 10 bases. The CDR3 sequence is 13 residues long. The V gene end was trimmed by 6 bases and the J gene end by 5 bases; junction bases not matched to a gene: 3. Germline V gene data show CDR1 as MGHDK and CDR2 as SYGVNS. In DNA form, the CDR3 reads TGTGCCAGCAGGGGACAGGGGACGGAGACCCAGTACTTC. This encodes CASRGQGTETQYF. Using reference TRBV25-1 and TRBJ2-5 for the parts outside the CDR3, the full variable domain is EADIYQTPRYLVIGTGKKITLECSQTMGHDKMYWYQQDPGMELHLIHYSYGVNSTEKGDLSSESTVSRIRTEHFPLTLESARPSHTSQYLCASRGQGTETQYFGPGTRLLVL.

V and J are TRBV28 and TRBJ1-3; the match to TRBD1 covers 7 bases. Germline lookup yields CDR1 MDHEN and CDR2 SYDVKM. The CDR3 is made up of 17 amino acids. After removal of 7 bases from V and 4 bases from J, the junction contained 16 bases not matched to a gene. CDR3 nucleotides: TGTGCCAGCACCCCCCCTGACAGGGACCGTCCAGGAAACACCATATATTTT. Translating it yields CASTPPDRDRPGNTIYF. The whole variable domain, filled in from reference TRBV28 and TRBJ1-3, reads DVKVTQSSRYLVKRTGEKVFLECVQDMDHENMFWYRQDPGLGLRLIYFSYDVKMKEKGDIPEGYSVSREKKERFSLILESASTNQTSMYLCASTPPDRDRPGNTIYFGEGSWLTVV.

The chain links TRBV2 to TRBJ2-4, with D tentatively TRBD1 (6 bases). Germline V gene sequence: CDR1 SNHLY, CDR2 FYNNEI. The CDR3 has 15 residues. Trimming pared 4 bases from V and 3 bases from J, leaving 13 bases between. The CDR3 loop is CASSAAWGLKNIQYF. DNA for the CDR3: TGTGCCAGCAGTGCAGCTTGGGGGCTCAAAAACATTCAGTACTTC. The full variable domain, with the rest looked up from reference TRBV2 and TRBJ2-4, is EPEVTQTPSHQVTQMGQEVILRCVPISNHLYFYWYRQILGQKVEFLVSFYNNEISEKSEIFDDQFSVERPDGSNFTLKIRSTKLEDSAMYFCASSAAWGLKNIQYFGAGTRLSVL.

This clone appeared once. The rearrangement uses TRBV5-1 and TRBJ1-2; no reliable D call. Germline CDR1 reads SGHRS; CDR2 reads YFSETQ. V lost 0 bases and J lost 2, with 8 bases in between. This CDR3 is built from 14 residues. In DNA, the CDR3 is TGCGCCAGCAGCTTGGGCGGCGGAAACTATGGCTACACCTTC. The encoded protein is CASSLGGGNYGYTF.

V is TRBV7-2 and J is TRBJ2-1; 10 bases fit TRBD2. The CDR3 contains 16 residues. CDR1 SGHTA and CDR2 FQGNSA come from the germline V gene. The V segment lost 7 bases and the J segment 2 bases; nucleotides outside the gene matches: 8. CDR3 nucleotides: TGTGCCAGCATTCATAGCGGGGGGATAACCTACAATGAGCAGTTCTTC. It codes for CASIHSGGITYNEQFF.

This clone occurred once. The rearrangement links TRBV11-3 to TRBJ2-2; TRBD1 agrees at 9 bases. The V gene end was trimmed by 7 bases and the J gene end by 3 bases; junction bases not matched to a gene: 15. Germline values: CDR1 SGHNT, CDR2 YENEEA. This CDR3 contains 18 residues. The DNA of the CDR3 is TGTGCCAGCAAAGGGGTGTATGGACAGGGGCGATACACCGGGGAGCTGTTTTTT. It translates to CASKGVYGQGRYTGELFF. Filled out from reference TRBV11-3 and TRBJ2-2, the complete variable domain reads EAGVVQSPRYKIIEKKQPVAFWCNPISGHNTLYWYLQNLGQGPELLIRYENEEAVDDSQLPKDRFSAERLKGVDSTLKIQPAELGDSAVYLCASKGVYGQGRYTGELFFGEGSRLTVL.

CDR3 coding DNA: TGTGCCAGCAGCCAAGCCAATGAGCAGTTCTTC. As protein: CASSQANEQFF. V and J are TRBV14 and TRBJ2-1, with unresolved D. The V gene's germline CDR1 is SGHDN and CDR2 FVKESK. This CDR3 comprises 11 residues. The germline V and J ends were trimmed by 1 base and 6 bases, with 1 base remaining between them.

The chain is built from TRBV6-1 and TRBJ1-5, with 7 bases aligning to TRBD1. V trimming: 8 bases; J trimming: 9 bases; junction bases outside the gene matches: 16. The CDR3 totals 15 residues. Germline lookup yields CDR1 MNHNS and CDR2 SASEGT. This CDR3 reads CASHQGQVSVWPQHF. The CDR3 DNA reads as TGTGCCAGCCACCAAGGACAGGTGTCGGTATGGCCCCAGCATTTT.

The sample holds one count of this clone. The chain carries TRBV27 and TRBJ2-1; a possible D gene is TRBD2 (5 bases). In germline, CDR1 is MNHEY, CDR2 SMNVEV (reference sequence). This CDR3 is 15 amino acids long. Trimming pared 6 bases from V and 2 bases from J, leaving 14 bases between. In DNA, the CDR3 is TGTGCCAGCAGCCTCCGGGGTTCTCCCTACAATGAGCAGTTCTTC. Its translation: CASSLRGSPYNEQFF.

The chain has TRBV19 and TRBJ1-1; 7 bases match TRBD1. Losses at the gene ends were 8 bases for V and 0 bases for J; bases not matched to a gene: 6. CDR3 size: 14 residues. CDR1 and CDR2 (germline): LNHDA, SQIVND (reference sequence). CDR3 sequence: CASRGQFMNTEAFF. The CDR3 DNA reads TGTGCCAGTCGGGGACAGTTCATGAACACTGAAGCTTTCTTT.

This clone was detected only once. The rearrangement links TRBV5-4 to TRBJ2-2; 7 bases map to TRBD1. Trimming at V came to 4 bases and at J to 4 bases, leaving 7 bases not matched to a gene. This CDR3 has 15 residues. Germline-derived CDR1 and CDR2 are SGHNT and YYREEE (reference sequence). The CDR3 nucleotides are TGTGCCAGCAGCCGAGACAGGGAAGGCACCGGGGAGCTGTTTTTT. It is translated as CASSRDREGTGELFF. Based on the CDR3 plus reference TRBV5-4 and TRBJ2-2, the full variable domain is ETGVTQSPTHLIKTRGQQVTLRCSSQSGHNTVSWYQQALGQGPQFIFQYYREEENGRGNFPPRFSGLQFPNYSSELNVNALELDDSALYLCASSRDREGTGELFFGEGSRLTVL.

This rearrangement joins TRBV5-6 to TRBJ1-5, with no clear D. This CDR3 is 14 amino acids long. Germline CDR1 and CDR2: SGHDT and YYEEEE. Trimming removed 1 base at V and 8 bases at J, with 13 bases between. The CDR3 nucleotides read TGTGCCAGCAGCTTGCGTGAGGGCTCAGAGCCCCAGCATTTT. Translating it yields CASSLREGSEPQHF.

The V call is TRBV6-5, the J call TRBJ2-5; either TRBD1 or TRBD2 may supply D (5 bases each). The CDR3 spans 13 residues. CDR1 and CDR2 (germline): MNHEY, SVGAGI. The V end lost 7 bases, the J end lost 5 bases, and 14 bases lay between the germline ends. The CDR3 DNA follows: TGTGCCAGCATGGGGCTAGCCGGGGAGACCCAGTACTTC. Its protein product is CASMGLAGETQYF.

The genes are TRBV6-5 and TRBJ1-1; no clear D gene. The CDR3 has 15 amino acids. The ends were cut back, 0 bases at V and 3 bases at J, with 11 bases in the middle. Per the germline V gene, CDR1 is MNHEY and CDR2 is SVGAGI. The DNA for the CDR3 is TGTGCCAGCAGTTACTCGAGACCTAGTGACACTGAAGCTTTCTTT. Residues: CASSYSRPSDTEAFF.

Only one count was recorded for this clone. The rearrangement uses TRBV11-2 and TRBJ2-5, with 11 bases aligning to TRBD2. V trimming: 6 bases; J trimming: 0 bases; junction bases outside the gene matches: 15. Germline V lookup: CDR1 SGHAT, CDR2 FQNNGV. The CDR3 extends over 19 amino acids. In DNA, the CDR3 is TGTGCCAGCAGTAGCGGGGGGGGCTCACTCAAATCGTACCAAGAGACCCAGTACTTC. Residues: CASSSGGGSLKSYQETQYF.

The CDR3 loop is CAISDGTSGGIYLTDTQYF. CDR3 bases: TGTGCCATCAGTGACGGGACTAGCGGGGGGATCTATCTCACAGATACGCAGTATTTT. The chain employs TRBV10-3 and TRBJ2-3, with 15 bases lining up with TRBD2. The V and J ends lost 3 bases and 2 bases, in that order; junction bases with no gene match: 9. Germline CDR1 and CDR2: ENHRY and SYGVKD. The CDR3 consists of 19 residues.

V is TRBV10-3 and J is TRBJ2-7; TRBD2 is a possible D gene (7 bases). This CDR3 region has 14 residues. CDR1 and CDR2 (germline): ENHRY, SYGVKD. V shed 2 bases and J shed 11 bases, with 19 bases lying between them. This CDR3 is CAISEARGGTTEYF. In nucleotides, the CDR3 is TGTGCCATCAGTGAGGCGAGGGGGGGGACCACGGAGTACTTC.

V is TRBV7-6 and J is TRBJ2-3; D perhaps matches TRBD2 (5 bases). Looked up from germline, CDR1 is SGHVS and CDR2 is FNYEAQ. The CDR3 extends over 13 amino acids. V was shortened by 5 bases and J by 6 bases, with 12 bases between the two germline ends. CDR3 DNA sequence: TGTGCCAGCAGCGCCAGCCTAGCCGATACGCAGTATTTT. Protein sequence: CASSASLADTQYF.

Concerning this clone: One end of the junction does not line up with germline, which may come from a read error. The chain combines TRBV6-1 with TRBJ2-7; D not certain. The germline gives CDR1 MNHNS, CDR2 SASEGT. CDR3 length equals 13 residues. CDR3 region: CASSEKGGGTYQF. DNA for the CDR3: TGTGCCAGCAGTGAAAAGGGTGGCGGCACGTACCAATTC.